The present TCR beta chain was sequenced within a study of control samples from healthy donors and cancer patients. The table came from immunoSEQ multiplex PCR; TCRdb's copy has only in-frame clones and leaves some out. The sample lists 400,000 to 450,000 clones, 90% occurring once. The sequence was collected from a man between 40 and 49 years old with head and neck cancer. The source material was PBMCs.

The CDR3 nucleotides are TGTGCCTGGAGTAGGGACAGGGGCACAGATACGCAGTATTTT. This gives the protein CAWSRDRGTDTQYF. The chain links TRBV30 to TRBJ2-3; 9 bases are a match to TRBD1. The V gene's germline CDR1 is GTSNPN and CDR2 SVGIG (reference sequence). The CDR3 length is 14 residues. V lost 2 bases, J lost 1 base, and 1 base stayed unmatched.